This T cell receptor (beta chain) appears in the sequencing data of a study of blood T cell repertoires in COVID-19. Study-level information: The United States, Italy and Spain were the sources of the acute and convalescent COVID-19 samples.

V gave up 6 bases and J gave up 2 bases; unmatched junction bases: 10. The CDR3 contains 15 residues. Germline CDR1 is MNHNY and CDR2 is SVGAGI (reference sequence). The authors' processing: The authors estimated nucleated cell counts from reference gene primer amplification. Repertoires were generated with immunoSEQ multiplex PCR, while TCRdb's copy carries only in-frame clones and drops some. V and J calls and clone size come straight from that table; D and trimming were deduced from the DNA. The sample lists about 100,000 clones, over 65% occurring once. In its sample, this clone was seen a few times.

This TCR derives from a middle-aged woman with acute or convalescent COVID-19. The chain is built from TRBV6-6 and TRBJ2-7, with TRBD2 matching 7 bases. The sample was peripheral blood. CDR3 residues: CASSKASSGPYEQYF. The CDR3 bases are TGTGCCAGCAGCAAAGCGTCTAGCGGCCCCTACGAGCAGTACTTC.